A selection of T cell receptor beta chains follows, all from one sample in a study of cytomegalovirus exposure and HLA in healthy donors. Assay used: immunoSEQ multiplex PCR; TCRdb lists only in-frame clones, some missing. The sample has about 120,000 clones, roughly 90% seen once; the top ten hold more than 5%. Sequenced material: PBMCs. These receptor sequences come from a woman aged 18-29 years in good health and CMV-seropositive. The CDR3 runs from the conserved cysteine through the conserved F or W. The D gene is left open where the match is weak. Size is stated for part of the rows, as once, few or many counts, or as a class when the clone is expanded.

CDR3: CAWIWRDRTLKVAFF
DNA: TGTGCCTGGATCTGGAGAGACAGGACGTTGAAGGTGGCTTTCTTT
D: NA
size: few
V: TRBV30
J: TRBJ1-1

CDR3: CASKKARVSPLHF
DNA: TGTGCCAGCAAGAAAGCCAGGGTTTCACCCCTCCACTTT
D: NA
size: NA
V: TRBV6-1
J: TRBJ1-6

CDR3: CASSPSSSLGPEQYF
DNA: TGTGCCAGCAGTCCCTCTAGCTCCCTCGGCCCCGAGCAGTACTTC
D: NA
size: NA
V: TRBV28
J: TRBJ2-7

CDR3: CSATLFSEAFF
DNA: TGCAGTGCTACCCTGTTTTCTGAAGCTTTCTTT
D: NA
size: few
V: TRBV20-1
J: TRBJ1-1

CDR3: CASSGIAGEGEQYF
DNA: TGTGCCAGCAGCGGTATCGCGGGAGAAGGGGAGCAGTACTTC
D: TRBD2
size: once
V: TRBV5-4
J: TRBJ2-7

CDR3: CASSLVPPGGGNTIYF
DNA: TGTGCCAGCAGCTTAGTGCCCCCAGGGGGTGGAAACACCATATATTTT
D: TRBD1
size: NA
V: TRBV11-2
J: TRBJ1-3

CDR3: CASSLGQGAEAFF
DNA: TGCGCCAGCAGCTTGGGACAGGGAGCTGAAGCTTTCTTT
D: TRBD1
size: NA
V: TRBV5-1
J: TRBJ1-1

CDR3: CAWGQGPYEQYF
DNA: TGTGCCTGGGGACAGGGCCCCTACGAGCAGTACTTC
D: TRBD1
size: NA
V: TRBV30
J: TRBJ2-7

CDR3: CASSYRTGGVNGYTF
DNA: TGTGCCAGCAGTTACAGAACAGGGGGCGTGAATGGCTACACCTTC
D: TRBD1
size: NA
V: TRBV6-5
J: TRBJ1-2

CDR3: CASSYRQGAGGYTF
DNA: TGTGCCAGCAGTTATCGACAGGGGGCGGGGGGCTACACCTTC
D: TRBD1
size: NA
V: TRBV6-6
J: TRBJ1-2

CDR3: CASSAQGTGSPYEQYF
DNA: TGTGCCAGCAGCGCCCAAGGGACAGGGTCCCCCTACGAGCAGTACTTC
D: TRBD1
size: NA
V: TRBV9
J: TRBJ2-7

CDR3: CASSQKGLGYYNEQFF
DNA: TGTGCCAGCAGCCAAAAGGGGCTAGGCTACTACAATGAGCAGTTCTTC
D: NA
size: NA
V: TRBV7-3
J: TRBJ2-1

CDR3: CASSLKGVGQSSYEQYF
DNA: TGTGCCAGCAGCTTAAAAGGAGTGGGACAGAGCTCCTACGAGCAGTACTTC
D: TRBD1
size: NA
V: TRBV7-9
J: TRBJ2-7

CDR3: CASSLGDRYQPQHF
DNA: TGCGCCAGCAGCTTGGGGGACAGGTATCAGCCCCAGCATTTT
D: TRBD1
size: NA
V: TRBV5-1
J: TRBJ1-5

CDR3: CASSLVRNEQYF
DNA: TGTGCCAGCAGCTTAGTGAGGAACGAGCAGTACTTC
D: NA
size: once
V: TRBV7-9
J: TRBJ2-7

CDR3: CATSRLEGAAPYEQYF
DNA: TGTGCCACCAGCAGACTTGAAGGGGCCGCTCCCTACGAGCAGTACTTC
D: NA
size: NA
V: TRBV15
J: TRBJ2-7

CDR3: CASSSTRQGNSPLHF
DNA: TGTGCCAGCAGCTCCACCCGACAGGGTAATTCACCCCTCCACTTT
D: TRBD1
size: NA
V: TRBV7-8
J: TRBJ1-6

CDR3: CASSLVGSGSLYTQYF
DNA: TGTGCCAGCAGCTTAGTGGGTAGCGGGAGTCTTTATACGCAGTATTTT
D: TRBD2
size: NA
V: TRBV11-3
J: TRBJ2-3

CDR3: CASSPRRDYYGYTF
DNA: TGTGCCAGCAGCCCACGCCGGGATTACTATGGCTACACCTTC
D: NA
size: few
V: TRBV27
J: TRBJ1-2

CDR3: CASSYSRNTDTQYF
DNA: TGTGCCAGCAGTTACTCGCGGAACACAGATACGCAGTATTTT
D: NA
size: NA
V: TRBV6-5
J: TRBJ2-3

CDR3: CASSPTGNDGYTF
DNA: TGTGCCAGCTCGCCGACAGGGAATGATGGCTACACCTTC
D: TRBD1
size: NA
V: TRBV18
J: TRBJ1-2

CDR3: CASGRTGRDETQYF
DNA: TGTGCCAGCGGACGGACAGGGAGGGATGAGACCCAGTACTTC
D: NA
size: NA
V: TRBV2
J: TRBJ2-5

CDR3: CASSLIGGSSYEQYF
DNA: TGCGCCAGCAGCTTAATTGGAGGCAGCTCCTACGAGCAGTACTTC
D: NA
size: NA
V: TRBV5-1
J: TRBJ2-7

CDR3: CASSLGSQGGGYTF
DNA: TGTGCCAGCAGCTTAGGCTCGCAGGGCGGTGGCTACACCTTC
D: NA
size: few
V: TRBV7-9
J: TRBJ1-2

CDR3: CASSIGQMNTEAFF
DNA: TGTGCCAGTAGTATTGGACAGATGAACACTGAAGCTTTCTTT
D: NA
size: once
V: TRBV19
J: TRBJ1-1

CDR3: CASRGQHYGYTF
DNA: TGTGCCAGCAGGGGACAGCACTATGGCTACACCTTC
D: TRBD1
size: NA
V: TRBV7-3
J: TRBJ1-2

CDR3: CASSRRGLVSYNEQFF
DNA: TGTGCCAGCAGCAGAAGGGGACTAGTGTCCTACAATGAGCAGTTCTTC
D: TRBD2
size: NA
V: TRBV14
J: TRBJ2-1

CDR3: CASSVSTGGYNYGYTF
DNA: TGTGCCAGCAGCGTATCAACAGGGGGCTATAACTATGGCTACACCTTC
D: TRBD1
size: once
V: TRBV9
J: TRBJ1-2